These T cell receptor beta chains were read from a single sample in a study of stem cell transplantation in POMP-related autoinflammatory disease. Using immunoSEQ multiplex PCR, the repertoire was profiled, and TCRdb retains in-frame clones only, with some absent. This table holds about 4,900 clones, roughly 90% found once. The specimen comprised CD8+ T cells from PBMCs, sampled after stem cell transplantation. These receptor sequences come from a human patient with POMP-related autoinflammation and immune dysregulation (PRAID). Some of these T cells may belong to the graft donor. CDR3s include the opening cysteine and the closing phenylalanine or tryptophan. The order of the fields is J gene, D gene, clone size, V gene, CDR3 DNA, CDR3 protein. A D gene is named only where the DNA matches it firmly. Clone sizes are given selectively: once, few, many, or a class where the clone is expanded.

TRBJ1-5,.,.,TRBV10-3,TGTGCCATCAGTGATACGGGGAATAGCAATCAGCCCCAGCATTTT,CAISDTGNSNQPQHF
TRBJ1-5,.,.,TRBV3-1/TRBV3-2,TGTGCCAGCAGCACAGGAGTTAATCAGCCCCAGCATTTT,CASSTGVNQPQHF
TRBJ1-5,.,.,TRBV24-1,TGTGCCACCAGTGATTTGCCAGGTAATCAGCCCCAGCATTTT,CATSDLPGNQPQHF
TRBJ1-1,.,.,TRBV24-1,TGTGCCACCAGGGAAGACCAGAACACTGAAGCTTTCTTT,CATREDQNTEAFF
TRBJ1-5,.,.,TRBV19,TGTGCCAGTAGTGGGACATCGTATAGCAATCAGCCCCAGCATTTT,CASSGTSYSNQPQHF
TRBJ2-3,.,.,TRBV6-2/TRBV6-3,TGTGCCAGCAGCTCCGGAGGACGCCTCACAGATACGCAGTATTTT,CASSSGGRLTDTQYF
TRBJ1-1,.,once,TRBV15,TGTGCCACCAGCAGAGTAGGCACAGAAGCTTTCTTT,CATSRVGTEAFF
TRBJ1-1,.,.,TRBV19,TGTGCCACCGGGGGGCTGGGGGGCACTGAAGCTTTCTTT,CATGGLGGTEAFF
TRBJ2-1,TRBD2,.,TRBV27,TGTGCCAGCAGTTTTGGAACTAGCGGGTTTAGGAATGAGCAGTTCTTC,CASSFGTSGFRNEQFF
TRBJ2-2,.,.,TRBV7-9,TGTGCCAGCAGCCGCCCCCGCAGGGCCTCGAACACCGGGGAGCTGTTTTTT,CASSRPRRASNTGELFF